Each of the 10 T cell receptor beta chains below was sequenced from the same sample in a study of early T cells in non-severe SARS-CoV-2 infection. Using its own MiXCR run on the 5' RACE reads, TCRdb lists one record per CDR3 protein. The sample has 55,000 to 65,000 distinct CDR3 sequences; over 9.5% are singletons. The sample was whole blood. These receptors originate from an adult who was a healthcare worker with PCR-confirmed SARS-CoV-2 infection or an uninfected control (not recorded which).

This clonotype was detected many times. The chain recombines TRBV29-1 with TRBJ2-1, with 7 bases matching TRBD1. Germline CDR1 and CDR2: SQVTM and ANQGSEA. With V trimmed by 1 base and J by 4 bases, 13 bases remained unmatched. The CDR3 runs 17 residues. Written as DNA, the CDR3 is TGCAGCGTTGAAGTTCCGGACAGGTGGGGGTATTACAATGAGCAGTTCTTC. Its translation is CSVEVPDRWGYYNEQFF.

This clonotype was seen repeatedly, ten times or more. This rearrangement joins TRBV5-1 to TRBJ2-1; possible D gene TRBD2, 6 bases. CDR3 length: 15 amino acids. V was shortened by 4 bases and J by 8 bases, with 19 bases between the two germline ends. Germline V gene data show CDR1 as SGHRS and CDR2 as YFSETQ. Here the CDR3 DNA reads TGCGCCAGCAGCCTAAAGGAGGCGGGATTGGATGAGCAGTTCTTC. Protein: CASSLKEAGLDEQFF.

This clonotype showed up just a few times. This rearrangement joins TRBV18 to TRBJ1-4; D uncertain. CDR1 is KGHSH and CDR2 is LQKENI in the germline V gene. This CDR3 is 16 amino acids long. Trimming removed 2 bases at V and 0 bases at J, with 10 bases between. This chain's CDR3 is CASSPGKRATNEKLFF. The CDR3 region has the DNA TGTGCCAGCTCACCAGGGAAGAGGGCAACTAATGAAAAACTGTTTTTT.

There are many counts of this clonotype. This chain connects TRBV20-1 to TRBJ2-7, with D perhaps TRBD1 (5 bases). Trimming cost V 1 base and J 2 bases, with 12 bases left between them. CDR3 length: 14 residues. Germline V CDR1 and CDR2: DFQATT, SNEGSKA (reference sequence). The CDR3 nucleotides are TGCAGTGCTAGAGTGGACATGGATCCCTACGAGCAGTACTTC. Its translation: CSARVDMDPYEQYF.

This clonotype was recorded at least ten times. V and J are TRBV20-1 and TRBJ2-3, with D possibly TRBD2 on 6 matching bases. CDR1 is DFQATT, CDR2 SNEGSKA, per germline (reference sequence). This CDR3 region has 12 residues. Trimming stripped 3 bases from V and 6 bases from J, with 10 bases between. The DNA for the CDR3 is TGCAGTGCTAGTGGGGGGTTTGATACGCAGTATTTT. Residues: CSASGGFDTQYF.

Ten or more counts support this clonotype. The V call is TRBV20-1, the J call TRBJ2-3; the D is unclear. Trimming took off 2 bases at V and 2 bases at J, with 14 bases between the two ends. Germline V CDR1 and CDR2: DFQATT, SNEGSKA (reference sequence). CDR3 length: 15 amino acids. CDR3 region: CSARKRVSNTDTQYF. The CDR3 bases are TGCAGTGCTAGAAAAAGGGTTTCCAACACAGATACGCAGTATTTT.

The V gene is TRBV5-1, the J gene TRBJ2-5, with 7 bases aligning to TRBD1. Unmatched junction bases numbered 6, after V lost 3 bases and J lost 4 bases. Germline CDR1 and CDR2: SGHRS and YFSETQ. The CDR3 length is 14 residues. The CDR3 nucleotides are TGCGCCAGCAGCTCCGACGACAGGGCAGAGACCCAGTACTTC. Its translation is CASSSDDRAETQYF. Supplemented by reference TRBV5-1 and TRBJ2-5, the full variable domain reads KAGVTQTPRYLIKTRGQQVTLSCSPISGHRSVSWYQQTPGQGLQFLFEYFSETQRNKGNFPGRFSGRQFSNSRSEMNVSTLELGDSALYLCASSSDDRAETQYFGPGTRLLVL.

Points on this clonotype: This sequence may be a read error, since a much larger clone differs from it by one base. This CDR3 reads CASSLGGRFGEQNF. The CDR3 DNA sequence: TGTGCCAGCTCGTTAGGCGGACGGTTTGGCGAGCAGAACTTC. The chain is built from TRBV7-2 and TRBJ2-7; D unclear. This CDR3 is built from 14 residues. Germline V gene data show CDR1 as SGHTA and CDR2 as FQGNSA.

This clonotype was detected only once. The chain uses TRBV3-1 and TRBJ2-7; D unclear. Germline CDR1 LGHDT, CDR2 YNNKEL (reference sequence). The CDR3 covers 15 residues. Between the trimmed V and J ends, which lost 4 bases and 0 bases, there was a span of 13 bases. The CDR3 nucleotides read TGTGCCAGCAGCCGCGCCCCGAGCCACTCCTACGAGCAGTACTTC. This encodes CASSRAPSHSYEQYF.

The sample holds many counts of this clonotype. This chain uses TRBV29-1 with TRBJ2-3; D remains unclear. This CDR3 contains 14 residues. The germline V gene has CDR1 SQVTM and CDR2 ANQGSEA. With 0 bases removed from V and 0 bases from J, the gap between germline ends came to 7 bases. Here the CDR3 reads CSVEDPTSTDTQYF. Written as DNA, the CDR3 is TGCAGCGTTGAAGATCCGACGAGCACAGATACGCAGTATTTT.